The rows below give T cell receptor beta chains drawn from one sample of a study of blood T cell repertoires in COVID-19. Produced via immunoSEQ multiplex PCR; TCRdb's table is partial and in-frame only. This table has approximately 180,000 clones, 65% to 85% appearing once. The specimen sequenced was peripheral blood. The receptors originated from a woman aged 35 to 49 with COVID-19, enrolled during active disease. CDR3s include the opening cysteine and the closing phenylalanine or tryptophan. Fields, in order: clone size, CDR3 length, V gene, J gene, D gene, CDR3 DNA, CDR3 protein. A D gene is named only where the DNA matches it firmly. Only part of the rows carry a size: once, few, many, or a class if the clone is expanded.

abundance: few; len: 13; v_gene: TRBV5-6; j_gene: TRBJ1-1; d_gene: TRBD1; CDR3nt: TGTGCCAGCTCCCAGGGGGTGACCACTGAAGCTTTCTTT; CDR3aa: CASSQGVTTEAFF
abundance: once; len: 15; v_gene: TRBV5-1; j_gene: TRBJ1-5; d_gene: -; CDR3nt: TGCGCCAGCAGCTTGGGGGACTCCCTCACCCAGCCCCAGCATTTT; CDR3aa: CASSLGDSLTQPQHF
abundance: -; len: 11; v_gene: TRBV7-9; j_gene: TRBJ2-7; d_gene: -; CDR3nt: TGTGCCAGCAGCTCAACCTACGAGCAGTACTTC; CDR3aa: CASSSTYEQYF
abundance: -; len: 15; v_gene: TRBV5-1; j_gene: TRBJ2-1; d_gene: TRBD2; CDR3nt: TGCGCCAGCAGTTCGGGGGGGAGCTCCTACAATGAGCAGTTCTTC; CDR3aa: CASSSGGSSYNEQFF
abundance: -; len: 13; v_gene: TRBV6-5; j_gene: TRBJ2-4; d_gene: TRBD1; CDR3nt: TGTGCCAGCAGTTACCGACAGGGCGGCATTCAGTACTTC; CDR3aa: CASSYRQGGIQYF
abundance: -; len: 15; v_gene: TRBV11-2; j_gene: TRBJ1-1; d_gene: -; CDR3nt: TGTGCCAGCAGCTTAGTTATTAGACAGTACCCTCAAGCTTTCTTT; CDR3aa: CASSLVIRQYPQAFF
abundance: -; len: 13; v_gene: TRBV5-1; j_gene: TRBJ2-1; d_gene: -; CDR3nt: TGCGCCAGCAGCTTGGAAGCGGTCAATGAGCAGTTCTTC; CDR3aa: CASSLEAVNEQFF
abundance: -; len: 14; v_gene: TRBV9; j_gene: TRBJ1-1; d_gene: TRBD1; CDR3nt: TGTGCCAGCAGCGCCACACAGGGGGGCACTGAAGCTTTCTTT; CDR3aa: CASSATQGGTEAFF
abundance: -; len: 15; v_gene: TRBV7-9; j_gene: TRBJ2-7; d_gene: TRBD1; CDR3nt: TGTGCCAGCAGCCTCGTTGGACAGGGGGCCTACGAGCAGTACTTC; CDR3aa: CASSLVGQGAYEQYF
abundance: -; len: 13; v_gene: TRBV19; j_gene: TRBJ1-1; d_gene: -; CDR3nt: TGTGCCACTCGGGGAGGTAGGATCACTGAAGCTTTCTTT; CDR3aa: CATRGGRITEAFF
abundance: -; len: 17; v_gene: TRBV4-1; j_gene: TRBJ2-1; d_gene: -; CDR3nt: TGCGCCAGCAGCCAAGATTATTTCAAAGCTCATGACAATGAGCAGTTCTTC; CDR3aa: CASSQDYFKAHDNEQFF
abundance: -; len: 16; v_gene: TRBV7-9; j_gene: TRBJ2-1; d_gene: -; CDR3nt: TGTGCCAGCAGCTTAGGACACCAGAAAGGCTACAATGAGCAGTTCTTC; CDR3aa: CASSLGHQKGYNEQFF